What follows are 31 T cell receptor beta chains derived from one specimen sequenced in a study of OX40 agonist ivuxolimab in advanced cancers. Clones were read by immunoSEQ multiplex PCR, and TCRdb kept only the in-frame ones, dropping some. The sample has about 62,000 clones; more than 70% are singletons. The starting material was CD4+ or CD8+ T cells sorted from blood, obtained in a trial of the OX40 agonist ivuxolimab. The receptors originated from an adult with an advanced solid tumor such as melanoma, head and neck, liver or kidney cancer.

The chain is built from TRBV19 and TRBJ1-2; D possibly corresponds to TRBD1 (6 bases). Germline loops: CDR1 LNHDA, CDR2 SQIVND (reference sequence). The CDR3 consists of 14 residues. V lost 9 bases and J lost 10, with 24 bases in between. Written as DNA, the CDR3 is TGTGCCAGCCGTCAGAAGGCGGAATCAGGGGTCTACACCTTC. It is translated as CASRQKAESGVYTF.

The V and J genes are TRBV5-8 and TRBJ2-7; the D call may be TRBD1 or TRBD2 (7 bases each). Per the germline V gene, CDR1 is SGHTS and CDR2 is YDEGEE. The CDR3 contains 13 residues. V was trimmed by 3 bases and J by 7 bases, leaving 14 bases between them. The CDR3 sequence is CASSSRQGLEQYF. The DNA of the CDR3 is TGTGCCAGCAGCTCGAGACAGGGACTAGAGCAGTACTTC.

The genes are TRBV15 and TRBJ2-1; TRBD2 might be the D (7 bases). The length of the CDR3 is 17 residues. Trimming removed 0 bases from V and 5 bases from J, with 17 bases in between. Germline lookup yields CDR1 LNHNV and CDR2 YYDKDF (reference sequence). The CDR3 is CATSRDRGAGENNEQFF. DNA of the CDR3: TGTGCCACCAGCAGAGATAGGGGGGCGGGAGAGAACAATGAGCAGTTCTTC.

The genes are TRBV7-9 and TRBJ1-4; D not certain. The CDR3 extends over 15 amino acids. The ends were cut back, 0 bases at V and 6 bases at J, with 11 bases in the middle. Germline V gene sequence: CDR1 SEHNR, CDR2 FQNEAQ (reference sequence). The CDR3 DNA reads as TGTGCCAGCAGCTTAGCGTCCCGGCGGGATGAAAAACTGTTTTTT. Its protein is CASSLASRRDEKLFF. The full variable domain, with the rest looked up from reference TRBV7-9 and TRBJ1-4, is DTGVSQNPRHKITKRGQNVTFRCDPISEHNRLYWYRQTLGQGPEFLTYFQNEAQLEKSRLLSDRFSAERPKGSFSTLEIQRTEQGDSAMYLCASSLASRRDEKLFFGSGTQLSVL.

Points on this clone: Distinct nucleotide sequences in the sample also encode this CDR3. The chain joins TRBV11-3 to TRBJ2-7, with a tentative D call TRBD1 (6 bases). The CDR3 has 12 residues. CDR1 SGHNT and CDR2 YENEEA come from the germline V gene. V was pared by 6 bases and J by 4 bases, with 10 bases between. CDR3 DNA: TGTGCCAGCAGTTTTACAGGGTACGAGCAGTACTTC. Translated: CASSFTGYEQYF.

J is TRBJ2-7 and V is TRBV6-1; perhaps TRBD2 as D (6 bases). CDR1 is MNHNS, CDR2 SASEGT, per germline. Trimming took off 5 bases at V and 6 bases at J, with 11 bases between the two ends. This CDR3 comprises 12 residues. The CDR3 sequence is CASSLAGPEQYF. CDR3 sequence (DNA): TGTGCCAGCAGTTTGGCGGGGCCCGAGCAGTACTTC.

The CDR3 loop reads CASTVLEPNTGELFF. The CDR3 DNA reads TGTGCCAGCACGGTACTAGAGCCTAACACCGGGGAGCTGTTTTTT. V usage is TRBV2 and J usage is TRBJ2-2; perhaps TRBD2 as D (5 bases). Trimming took off 7 bases at V and 2 bases at J, with 14 bases between the two ends. Germline V gene lookup returns CDR1 SNHLY and CDR2 FYNNEI. This CDR3 has 15 amino acids.

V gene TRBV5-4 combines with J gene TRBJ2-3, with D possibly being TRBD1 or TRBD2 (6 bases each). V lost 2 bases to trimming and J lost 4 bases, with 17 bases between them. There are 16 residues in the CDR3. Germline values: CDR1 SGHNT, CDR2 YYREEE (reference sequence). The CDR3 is CASSFEGGRLADTQYF. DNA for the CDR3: TGTGCCAGCAGCTTTGAGGGGGGTAGATTGGCAGATACGCAGTATTTT.

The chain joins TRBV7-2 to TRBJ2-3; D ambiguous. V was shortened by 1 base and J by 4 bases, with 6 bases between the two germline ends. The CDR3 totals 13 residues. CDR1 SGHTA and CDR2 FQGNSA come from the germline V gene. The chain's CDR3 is CASSLVVADTQYF. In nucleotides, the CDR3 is TGTGCCAGCAGCTTAGTGGTAGCAGATACGCAGTATTTT.

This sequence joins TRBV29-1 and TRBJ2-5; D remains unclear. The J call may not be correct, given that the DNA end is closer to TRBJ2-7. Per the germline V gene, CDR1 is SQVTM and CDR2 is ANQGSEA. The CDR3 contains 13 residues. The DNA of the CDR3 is TGCAGCGTTCTAAGCCTCCCCACTGCCGAGCAGTACTTC. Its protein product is CSVLSLPTAEQYF.

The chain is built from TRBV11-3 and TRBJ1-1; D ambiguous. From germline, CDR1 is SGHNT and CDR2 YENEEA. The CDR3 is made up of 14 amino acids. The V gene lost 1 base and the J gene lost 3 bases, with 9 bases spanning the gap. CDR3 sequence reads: CASSLGQPHTEAFF. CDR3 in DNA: TGTGCCAGCAGCTTAGGGCAGCCCCACACTGAAGCTTTCTTT.

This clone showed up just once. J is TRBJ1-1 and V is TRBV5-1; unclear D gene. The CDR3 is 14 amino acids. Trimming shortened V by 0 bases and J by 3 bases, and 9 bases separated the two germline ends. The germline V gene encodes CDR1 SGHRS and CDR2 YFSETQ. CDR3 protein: CASSLDMEDTEAFF. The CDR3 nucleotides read TGCGCCAGCAGCTTGGACATGGAGGACACTGAAGCTTTCTTT.

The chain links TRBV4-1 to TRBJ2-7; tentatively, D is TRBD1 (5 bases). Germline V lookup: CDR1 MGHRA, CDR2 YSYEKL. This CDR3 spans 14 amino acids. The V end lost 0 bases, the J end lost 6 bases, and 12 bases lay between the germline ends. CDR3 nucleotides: TGCGCCAGCAGCCAAGATTGGGTAGGGGTCGAGCAGTACTTC. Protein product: CASSQDWVGVEQYF.

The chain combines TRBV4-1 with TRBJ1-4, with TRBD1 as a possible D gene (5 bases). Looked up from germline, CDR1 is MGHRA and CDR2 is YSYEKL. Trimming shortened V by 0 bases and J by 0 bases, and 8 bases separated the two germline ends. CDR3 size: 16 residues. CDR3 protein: CASSQDQGATNEKLFF. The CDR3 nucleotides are TGCGCCAGCAGCCAAGATCAGGGCGCAACTAATGAAAAACTGTTTTTT.

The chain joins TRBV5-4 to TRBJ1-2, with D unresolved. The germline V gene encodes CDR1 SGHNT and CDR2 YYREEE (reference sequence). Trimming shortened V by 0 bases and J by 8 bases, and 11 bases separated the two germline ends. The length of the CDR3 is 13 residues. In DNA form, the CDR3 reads TGTGCCAGCAGCTTGGGCGGCTCTGGGGGCTACACCTTC. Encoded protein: CASSLGGSGGYTF.

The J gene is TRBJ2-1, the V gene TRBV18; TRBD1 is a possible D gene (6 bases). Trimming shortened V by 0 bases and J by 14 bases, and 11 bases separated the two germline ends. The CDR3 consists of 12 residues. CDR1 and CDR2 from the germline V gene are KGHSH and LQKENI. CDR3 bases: TGTGCCAGCTCACCACCGCAGGGGATGGAGTTCTTC. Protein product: CASSPPQGMEFF.

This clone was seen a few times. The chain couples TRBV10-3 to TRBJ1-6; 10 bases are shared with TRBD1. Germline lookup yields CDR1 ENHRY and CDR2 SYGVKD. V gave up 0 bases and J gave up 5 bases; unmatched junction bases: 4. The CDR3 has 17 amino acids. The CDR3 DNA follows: TGTGCCATCAGTGAGTCCCGGGGACAGGGGAATAATTCACCCCTCCACTTT. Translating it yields CAISESRGQGNNSPLHF.

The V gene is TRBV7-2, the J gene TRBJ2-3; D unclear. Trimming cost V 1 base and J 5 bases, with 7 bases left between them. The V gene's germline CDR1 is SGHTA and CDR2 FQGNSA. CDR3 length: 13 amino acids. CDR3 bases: TGTGCCAGCAGCTTAGGATCGTTAGATACGCAGTATTTT. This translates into CASSLGSLDTQYF.

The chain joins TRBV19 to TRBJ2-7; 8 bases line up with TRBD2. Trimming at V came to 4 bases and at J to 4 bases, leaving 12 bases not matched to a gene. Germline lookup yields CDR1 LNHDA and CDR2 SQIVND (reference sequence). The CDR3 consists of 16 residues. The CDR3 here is CASSKVGLATPYEQYF. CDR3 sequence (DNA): TGTGCCAGTAGTAAAGTAGGACTAGCCACACCTTACGAGCAGTACTTC.

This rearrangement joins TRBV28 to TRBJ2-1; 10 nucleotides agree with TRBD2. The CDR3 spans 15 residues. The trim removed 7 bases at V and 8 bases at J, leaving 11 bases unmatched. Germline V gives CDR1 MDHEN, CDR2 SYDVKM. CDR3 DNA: TGTGCCAGCACCCTCGGAGCTAGCGGGAGACATGAGCAGTTCTTC. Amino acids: CASTLGASGRHEQFF.

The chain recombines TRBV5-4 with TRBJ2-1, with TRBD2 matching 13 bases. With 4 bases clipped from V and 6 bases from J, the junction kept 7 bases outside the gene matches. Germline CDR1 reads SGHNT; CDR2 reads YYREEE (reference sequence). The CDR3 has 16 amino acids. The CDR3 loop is CASSPGTSGMTNEQFF. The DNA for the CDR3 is TGTGCCAGCAGCCCAGGGACTAGCGGGATGACCAATGAGCAGTTCTTC.

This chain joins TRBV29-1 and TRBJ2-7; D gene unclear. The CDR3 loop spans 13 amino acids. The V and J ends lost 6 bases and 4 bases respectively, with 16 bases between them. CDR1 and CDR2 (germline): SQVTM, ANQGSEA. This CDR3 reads CSVALRLGYEQYF. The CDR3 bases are TGCAGCGTCGCCCTACGACTGGGATACGAGCAGTACTTC.

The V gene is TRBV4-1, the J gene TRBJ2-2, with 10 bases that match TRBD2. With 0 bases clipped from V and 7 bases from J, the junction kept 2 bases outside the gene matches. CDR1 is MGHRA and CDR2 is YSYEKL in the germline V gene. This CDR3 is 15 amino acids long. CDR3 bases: TGCGCCAGCAGCCAAGACCGACTAGCGGGCGGGGAGCTGTTTTTT. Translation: CASSQDRLAGGELFF.

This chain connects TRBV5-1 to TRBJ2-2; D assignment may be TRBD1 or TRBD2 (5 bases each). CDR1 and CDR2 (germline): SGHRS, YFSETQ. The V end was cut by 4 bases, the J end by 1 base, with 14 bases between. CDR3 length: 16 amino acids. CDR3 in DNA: TGCGCCAGCAGCCGATGGGGACCCGTGAACACCGGGGAGCTGTTTTTT. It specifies CASSRWGPVNTGELFF.

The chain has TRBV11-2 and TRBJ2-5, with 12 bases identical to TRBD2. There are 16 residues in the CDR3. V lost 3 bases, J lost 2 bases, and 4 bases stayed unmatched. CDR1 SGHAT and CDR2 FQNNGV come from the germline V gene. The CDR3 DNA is TGTGCCAGCAGCTTCCTCGGGACTAGCGGGCAAGAGACCCAGTACTTC. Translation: CASSFLGTSGQETQYF.

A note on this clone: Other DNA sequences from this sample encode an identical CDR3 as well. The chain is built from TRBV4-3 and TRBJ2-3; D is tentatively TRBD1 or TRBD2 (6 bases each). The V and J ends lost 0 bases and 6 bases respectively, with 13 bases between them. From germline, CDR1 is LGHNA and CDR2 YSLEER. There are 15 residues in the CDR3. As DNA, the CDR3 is TGCGCCAGCAGCCAAGAGACGGGGGCTGGCGATACGCAGTATTTT. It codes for CASSQETGAGDTQYF.

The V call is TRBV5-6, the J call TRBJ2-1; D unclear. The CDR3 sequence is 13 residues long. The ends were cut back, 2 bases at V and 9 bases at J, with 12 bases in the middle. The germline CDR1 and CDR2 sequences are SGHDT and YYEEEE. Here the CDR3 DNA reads TGTGCCAGCAGCTTTACCCCGACCGGTGAGCAGTTCTTC. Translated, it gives CASSFTPTGEQFF. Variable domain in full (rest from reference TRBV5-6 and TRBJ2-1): DAGVTQSPTHLIKTRGQQVTLRCSPKSGHDTVSWYQQALGQGPQFIFQYYEEEERQRGNFPDRFSGHQFPNYSSELNVNALLLGDSALYLCASSFTPTGEQFFGPGTRLTVL.

The CDR3 here is CASSLGQGDSPLHF. CDR3 sequence (DNA): TGTGCCAGCAGTTTAGGACAGGGGGATTCACCCCTCCACTTT. The chain has TRBV6-5 and TRBJ1-6, with 10 nucleotides matching TRBD1. Germline V CDR1 and CDR2: MNHEY, SVGAGI. This CDR3 region has 14 residues. V dropped 4 bases and J dropped 8; count of bases not matched to a gene: 2.

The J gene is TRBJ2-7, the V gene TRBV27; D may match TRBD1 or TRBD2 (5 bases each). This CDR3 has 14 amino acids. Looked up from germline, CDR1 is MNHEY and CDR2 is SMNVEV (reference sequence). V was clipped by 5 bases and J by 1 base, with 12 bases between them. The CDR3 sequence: CASSPRDASYEQYF. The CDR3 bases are TGTGCCAGCAGTCCTCGGGACGCTTCCTACGAGCAGTACTTC.

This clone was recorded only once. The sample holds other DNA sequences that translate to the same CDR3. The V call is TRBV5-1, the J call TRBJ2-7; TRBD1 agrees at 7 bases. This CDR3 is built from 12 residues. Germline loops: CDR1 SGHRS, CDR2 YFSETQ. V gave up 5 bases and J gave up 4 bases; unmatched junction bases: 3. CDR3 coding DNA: TGCGCCAGCAGTCTACAGGGGTACGAGCAGTACTTC. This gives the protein CASSLQGYEQYF.

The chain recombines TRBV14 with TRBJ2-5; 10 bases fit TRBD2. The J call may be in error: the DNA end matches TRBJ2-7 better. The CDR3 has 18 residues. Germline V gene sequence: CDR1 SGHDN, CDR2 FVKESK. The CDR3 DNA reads TGTGCCAGCAGCCAACGGAAGCGGGAGGGCCTGAGCTCCTACGAGCAGTACTTC. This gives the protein CASSQRKREGLSSYEQYF.